This T cell receptor (beta chain) came from a study of cytomegalovirus exposure and HLA in healthy donors. Vbeta (60) and Jbeta (13) primers were used in the PCR. Clones were sequenced by immunoSEQ multiplex PCR, and TCRdb holds only the in-frame ones, with some missing. The sample records 120,000 or so clones, under 85% being singletons. About this clone: As yet, its antigen is unknown.

Whole-study results and caveats: With further analysis later on, most CMV-associated TCR beta chains appeared HLA-restricted. The study flagged some 180 TCR beta chains as cytomegalovirus-associated. In a later analysis, several top co-occurrence clusters appeared linked to parvovirus B19, influenza, CMV and Epstein-Barr virus. The authors assumed roughly uniform sequencing depth across donors for presence/absence analyses.

The source is a human donor in good health. The specimen sequenced was PBMCs.

The CDR3 here is CASHRTGISDTQYF. Here the CDR3 DNA reads TGTGCCAGTCACCGGACTGGAATTTCGGATACGCAGTATTTT. The genes are TRBV19 and TRBJ2-3; weak D call: TRBD2 (5 bases). From germline, CDR1 is LNHDA and CDR2 SQIVND (reference sequence). Trimming took 8 bases from V and 6 from J, leaving 18 bases between them. This CDR3 contains 14 residues.